This TCR beta chain was captured in a study of T cell responses to AZD1222 COVID-19 vaccine. Overall study context: Pooling of second doses given at about 4 or about 12 weeks was done. Study-wide results and limits: Breadth and depth of Spike-specific TCRs rose after two AZD1222 doses. Females made up more of the donors, who were largely white British, and clonal diversity may have come out too low.

CDR1 is SGHRS and CDR2 is YFSETQ in the germline V gene. The V end lost 0 bases, the J end lost 2 bases, and 15 bases lay between the germline ends. The CDR3 length is 16 residues. The repertoire was sequenced with immunoSEQ multiplex PCR; TCRdb's copy has only in-frame clones and lacks some. This sample has approximately 190,000 clones, with about 94% found just once. Comment on this clone: Its antigen is not known.

Sequencing was performed on peripheral blood, taken on day 0 of AZD1222 vaccination. This chain uses TRBV5-1 with TRBJ2-7, with TRBD1 as a possible D gene (5 bases). The TCR sequence derives from an adult in good health. The DNA for the CDR3 is TGCGCCAGCAGCTTGGCGAGCCAGGGAAGCCCCTACGAGCAGTACTTC. Its translation is CASSLASQGSPYEQYF.